These T cell receptor beta chains were read from a single sample in a study of shared clonotypes between healthy human individuals. Data came from immunoSEQ multiplex PCR; TCRdb stores just in-frame clones and leaves some out. This table holds a few million clones, 90% to 95% found once. The sequencing sample was made of naive CD4+ T cells sorted from blood. These receptors were obtained from a man between 18 and 29 years old in good health. CDR3s include the opening cysteine and the closing phenylalanine or tryptophan. The order of the fields is clone size, D gene, V gene, J gene, CDR3 DNA, CDR3 protein. The D gene is left open where the match is weak. Part of the rows lack a size; the others show once, few, many or a class for expanded clones.

clone_size: NA
d_call: NA
v_call: TRBV21-1
j_call: TRBJ2-1
cdr3_nt: TGTGCCAGCAGCAAAGTAGTAGCGGGAGGTGGGGGGCCCTACAATGAGCAGTTCTTC
cdr3_aa: CASSKVVAGGGGPYNEQFF

clone_size: NA
d_call: NA
v_call: TRBV25-1
j_call: TRBJ1-2
cdr3_nt: TGTGCCAGCAGCCCCCTCCGTGGGGGGACTAGCTACACCTTC
cdr3_aa: CASSPLRGGTSYTF

clone_size: NA
d_call: TRBD2
v_call: TRBV10-3
j_call: TRBJ2-7
cdr3_nt: TGTGCCATCAGTGAGTCGGCTAGCGGGGAGGGGGAGCAGTACTTC
cdr3_aa: CAISESASGEGEQYF

clone_size: NA
d_call: TRBD1
v_call: TRBV18
j_call: TRBJ2-3
cdr3_nt: TGTGCCAGCTCACCAGGACAGGGAGGTCGGACAGATACGCAGTATTTT
cdr3_aa: CASSPGQGGRTDTQYF

clone_size: NA
d_call: NA
v_call: TRBV6-5
j_call: TRBJ2-3
cdr3_nt: TGTGCCAGCAGCCGGGCCGGACTCTCCGGGAATACGCAGTATTTT
cdr3_aa: CASSRAGLSGNTQYF

clone_size: NA
d_call: TRBD2
v_call: TRBV5-1
j_call: TRBJ2-1
cdr3_nt: TGCGCCAGCAGCCCCGGCCTTCTAGCGGGAGGAGGCAATGAGCAGTTCTTC
cdr3_aa: CASSPGLLAGGGNEQFF

clone_size: NA
d_call: TRBD1
v_call: TRBV6-6
j_call: TRBJ1-1
cdr3_nt: TGTGCCAGCAGTTACTCAGGACAGGGGAACACTGAAGCTTTCTTT
cdr3_aa: CASSYSGQGNTEAFF

clone_size: NA
d_call: TRBD2
v_call: TRBV7-6
j_call: TRBJ2-5
cdr3_nt: TGTGCCAGCAGCTCAGCGGGGGGACAAGAGACCCAGTACTTC
cdr3_aa: CASSSAGGQETQYF

clone_size: NA
d_call: NA
v_call: TRBV5-1
j_call: TRBJ1-1
cdr3_nt: TGCGCCAGCAAGGAAGGGGGGGTGAAGAACACTGAAGCTTTCTTT
cdr3_aa: CASKEGGVKNTEAFF

clone_size: NA
d_call: TRBD1
v_call: TRBV15
j_call: TRBJ2-5
cdr3_nt: TGTGCCACCAGCAGTTCCGGGACAGGACTCCAAGAGACCCAGTACTTC
cdr3_aa: CATSSSGTGLQETQYF

clone_size: NA
d_call: TRBD1
v_call: TRBV30
j_call: TRBJ1-6
cdr3_nt: TGTGCCTGGAGGGCCTGGGACAGGGCGGAAAATTCACCCCTCCACTTT
cdr3_aa: CAWRAWDRAENSPLHF

clone_size: NA
d_call: NA
v_call: TRBV27
j_call: TRBJ2-3
cdr3_nt: TGTGCCAGCAGTACACGGACACCTCGGCCAGATACGCAGTATTTT
cdr3_aa: CASSTRTPRPDTQYF

clone_size: NA
d_call: NA
v_call: TRBV15
j_call: TRBJ2-7
cdr3_nt: TGTGCCACCAGCAGAGATCGTCAGAACTACGAGCAGTACTTC
cdr3_aa: CATSRDRQNYEQYF

clone_size: NA
d_call: NA
v_call: TRBV7-2
j_call: TRBJ2-7
cdr3_nt: TGTGCCAGCAGCTTAGAGAGGCTTTCCTACGAGCAGTACTTC
cdr3_aa: CASSLERLSYEQYF

clone_size: few
d_call: NA
v_call: TRBV29-1
j_call: TRBJ1-1
cdr3_nt: TGCAGCGCCAGGGGGAACACTGAAGCTTTCTTT
cdr3_aa: CSARGNTEAFF

clone_size: once
d_call: NA
v_call: TRBV2
j_call: TRBJ2-5
cdr3_nt: TGTGCCAGCAGTAAGATCGAAGGGCTAGAGACCCAGTACTTC
cdr3_aa: CASSKIEGLETQYF

clone_size: NA
d_call: TRBD2
v_call: TRBV7-9
j_call: TRBJ2-1
cdr3_nt: TGTGCCAGCAGCCCCTCTAGCGGGGGGGCTCGCAATGAGCAGTTCTTC
cdr3_aa: CASSPSSGGARNEQFF

clone_size: few
d_call: NA
v_call: TRBV28
j_call: TRBJ1-2
cdr3_nt: TGTGCCAGCCTAAAGTGGGGGGCGGACTATGGCTACACCTTC
cdr3_aa: CASLKWGADYGYTF

clone_size: NA
d_call: NA
v_call: TRBV27
j_call: TRBJ2-7
cdr3_nt: TGTGCCAGCGCCCCCCATTGGGCCGCCGACGAGCAGTACTTC
cdr3_aa: CASAPHWAADEQYF

clone_size: once
d_call: NA
v_call: TRBV2
j_call: TRBJ1-2
cdr3_nt: TGTGCCAGCAGTGAAGCGCTTCGGGCAGAGAACTATGGCTACACCTTC
cdr3_aa: CASSEALRAENYGYTF

clone_size: NA
d_call: NA
v_call: TRBV30
j_call: TRBJ1-5
cdr3_nt: TGTGCCTGGAATGAACAGGGTGCGATTCAGCCCCAGCATTTT
cdr3_aa: CAWNEQGAIQPQHF

clone_size: NA
d_call: NA
v_call: TRBV30
j_call: TRBJ2-7
cdr3_nt: TGTGCCTGGAGTGTAGACGTCCTCTACGAGCAGTACTTC
cdr3_aa: CAWSVDVLYEQYF

clone_size: NA
d_call: NA
v_call: TRBV19
j_call: TRBJ2-3
cdr3_nt: TGTGCCAGTAGTAAGGGCCCAGATACGCAGTATTTT
cdr3_aa: CASSKGPDTQYF

clone_size: NA
d_call: NA
v_call: TRBV29-1
j_call: TRBJ2-2
cdr3_nt: TGCAGCGTTGAATTGACAGCGAACACCGGGGAGCTGTTTTTT
cdr3_aa: CSVELTANTGELFF

clone_size: NA
d_call: TRBD2
v_call: TRBV30
j_call: TRBJ2-3
cdr3_nt: TGTGCCTGGGCCAGCGGGGGGGGATCAGATACGCAGTATTTT
cdr3_aa: CAWASGGGSDTQYF

clone_size: NA
d_call: NA
v_call: TRBV9
j_call: TRBJ2-7
cdr3_nt: TGTGCCAGCAGCGTAGATAGTAGTCCTTACGAGCAGTACTTC
cdr3_aa: CASSVDSSPYEQYF

clone_size: NA
d_call: NA
v_call: TRBV5-4
j_call: TRBJ2-2
cdr3_nt: TGTGCCAGCAGCTCAGGGGGGCTGGGCATCACCGGGGAGCTGTTTTTT
cdr3_aa: CASSSGGLGITGELFF

clone_size: NA
d_call: TRBD1
v_call: TRBV6-5
j_call: TRBJ2-5
cdr3_nt: TGTGCCAGCGGAGACAGGGGGCTTGAGACCCAGTACTTC
cdr3_aa: CASGDRGLETQYF

clone_size: NA
d_call: NA
v_call: TRBV7-8
j_call: TRBJ2-7
cdr3_nt: TGTGCCACCACCGAGAGAATACGGGAAGTGGCCTACGAGCAGTACTTC
cdr3_aa: CATTERIREVAYEQYF

clone_size: NA
d_call: NA
v_call: TRBV5-1
j_call: TRBJ2-1
cdr3_nt: TGCGCCAGCAGCTTGGCGAGTAGCGATGAGCAGTTCTTC
cdr3_aa: CASSLASSDEQFF

clone_size: NA
d_call: NA
v_call: TRBV30
j_call: TRBJ1-1
cdr3_nt: TGTGCCTGGGCCACAGACCTGAACACTGAAGCTTTCTTT
cdr3_aa: CAWATDLNTEAFF

clone_size: NA
d_call: TRBD1
v_call: TRBV5-4
j_call: TRBJ1-2
cdr3_nt: TGTGCCAGCAGCTTGGGGTCAGGGGGCGAGGTTTATGGCTACACCTTC
cdr3_aa: CASSLGSGGEVYGYTF

clone_size: NA
d_call: NA
v_call: TRBV20-1
j_call: TRBJ1-4
cdr3_nt: TGCAGTGCGGTCGGAGGGGAAAAACTGTTTTTT
cdr3_aa: CSAVGGEKLFF

clone_size: NA
d_call: NA
v_call: TRBV30
j_call: TRBJ1-6
cdr3_nt: TGTGCCTGGAGTCAGGGACCTCTAAATTCACCCCTCCACTTT
cdr3_aa: CAWSQGPLNSPLHF

clone_size: NA
d_call: NA
v_call: TRBV5-6
j_call: TRBJ1-2
cdr3_nt: TGTGCCAGCAGCCCTGCAACGGGGGCTGGCGGCTACACCTTC
cdr3_aa: CASSPATGAGGYTF